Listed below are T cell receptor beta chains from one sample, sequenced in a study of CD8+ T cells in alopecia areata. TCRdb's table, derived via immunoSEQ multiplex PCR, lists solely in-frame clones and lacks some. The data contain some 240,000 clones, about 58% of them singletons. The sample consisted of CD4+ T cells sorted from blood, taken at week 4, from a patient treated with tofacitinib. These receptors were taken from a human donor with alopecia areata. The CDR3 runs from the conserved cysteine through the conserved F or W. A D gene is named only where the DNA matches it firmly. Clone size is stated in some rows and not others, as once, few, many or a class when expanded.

TGTGCCACCAGCAGAGACGGCAACTCGTACACTGAAGCTTTCTTT	CATSRDGNSYTEAFF	TRBJ1-1	NA	TRBV15	NA
TGTGCCGGGGGGGGCAGGAACAAAGAGACCCAGTACTTC	CAGGGRNKETQYF	TRBJ2-5	NA	TRBV30	NA
TGTGCCAGCAGTTATAGGGCTGGGGCCAACGTCCTGACTTTC	CASSYRAGANVLTF	TRBJ2-6	once	TRBV27	NA
TGCAGCAATCCAACAGGGAGACGTACCTATAATTCACCCCTCCACTTT	CSNPTGRRTYNSPLHF	TRBJ1-6	NA	TRBV29-1	NA
TGTGCCTGGAGTGATCAAGTCTATGGCTACACCTTC	CAWSDQVYGYTF	TRBJ1-2	NA	TRBV30	NA
TGTGCCAGCAGCTTGGAGTGCGCGGGGACCCTAAATCAGCCCCAGCATTTT	CASSLECAGTLNQPQHF	TRBJ1-5	few	TRBV5-6	NA
TGCAGCGTTGAAATTGGGGGTGCCAAAAACATTCAGTACTTC	CSVEIGGAKNIQYF	TRBJ2-4	once	TRBV29-1	NA
TGTGCCAGCTCAGCCCGGACAGGATACGAGCAGTACTTC	CASSARTGYEQYF	TRBJ2-7	NA	TRBV18	TRBD1
TGCGCCAGCAGCCAATTAACAGGGTCCACTGAAGCTTTCTTT	CASSQLTGSTEAFF	TRBJ1-1	NA	TRBV4-1	NA
TGTGCCTGGAGTCCGGGCGCAAACACCATATATTTT	CAWSPGANTIYF	TRBJ1-3	NA	TRBV30	NA
TGTGCCAGCAGCTTAGAAGGCAGGGGGGATGAAGCTTTCTTT	CASSLEGRGDEAFF	TRBJ1-1	NA	TRBV7-2	TRBD1
TGCGCCAGCAGCTCCGGTGTAGGTTGGGAGACCCAGTACTTC	CASSSGVGWETQYF	TRBJ2-5	many	TRBV5-1	NA
TGTGCCAGCAATACAGGGTCGAACACCGGGGAGCTGTTTTTT	CASNTGSNTGELFF	TRBJ2-2	NA	TRBV6-5	NA
TGTGCCATCAGTGAGCTGTCTAACCAAGAGACCCAGTACTTC	CAISELSNQETQYF	TRBJ2-5	NA	TRBV10-3	NA
TGTGCCAGTAGGGGGACAGGGATAAGCTCACCCCTCCACTTT	CASRGTGISSPLHF	TRBJ1-6	NA	TRBV19	TRBD1
TGTGCCAGTAGTCGGGGGAGGATGTTTTTT	CASSRGRMFF	TRBJ2-2	NA	TRBV19	NA
TGCAGCGTTGTTGGAGAGTATGGCTACACCTTC	CSVVGEYGYTF	TRBJ1-2	NA	TRBV29-1	NA
TGCAGCGTTATAGGTGACGGTTCTGAAGCTTTCTTT	CSVIGDGSEAFF	TRBJ1-1	NA	TRBV29-1	NA
TGTGCCAGCAGCTTAGGGACAGAAGAGACCCAGTACTTC	CASSLGTEETQYF	TRBJ2-5	NA	TRBV7-3	TRBD1
TGTGCCTGGAGTGTACTTGGCGGCAATGAGCAGTTCTTC	CAWSVLGGNEQFF	TRBJ2-1	NA	TRBV30	NA
TGTGCTAGTGGTTTGGTGGTATCGGGGGACAATGAGCAGTTCTTC	CASGLVVSGDNEQFF	TRBJ2-1	many	TRBV12-5	NA
TGCGCCAGCAGCCAAGATTGGACAACCAGCTATGGCTACACCTTC	CASSQDWTTSYGYTF	TRBJ1-2	NA	TRBV4-1	NA
TGCGCCAGCAGCTTGAAGGGACCAGCCTACGAGCAGTACTTC	CASSLKGPAYEQYF	TRBJ2-7	NA	TRBV5-1	NA
TGCAGCGTTGGGGATCTCAATCAGCCCCAGCATTTT	CSVGDLNQPQHF	TRBJ1-5	NA	TRBV29-1	NA
TGTGCCAGCAGCTTGACAGGCACCTACGAGCAGTACTTC	CASSLTGTYEQYF	TRBJ2-7	NA	TRBV7-9	NA
TGTGCCAGCAGTGAGGTTGGACAGGGGGTAGGCGGGGAGCTGTTTTTT	CASSEVGQGVGGELFF	TRBJ2-2	NA	TRBV25-1	TRBD1
TGTGCCAGCAGCTTAGTGCAACGAGATACGCAGTATTTT	CASSLVQRDTQYF	TRBJ2-3	few	TRBV7-2	NA
TGTGCCAGCATCTTTGGACAGGGGAACACCGGGGAGCTGTTTTTT	CASIFGQGNTGELFF	TRBJ2-2	few	TRBV7-9	TRBD1
TGCAGCGTTGATCGGGGATCCGGGGGCTACACCTTC	CSVDRGSGGYTF	TRBJ1-2	NA	TRBV29-1	NA
TGTGCCACCAGCAGGGGGGACAGGGGCTCCGGGGCCAACGTCCTGACTTTC	CATSRGDRGSGANVLTF	TRBJ2-6	NA	TRBV15	TRBD1
TGCAGCGTGTGGGACTTCTCGGGAGAAGCTTTCTTT	CSVWDFSGEAFF	TRBJ1-1	NA	TRBV29-1	NA
TGTGGAGGCGGGAATTGTAGGCAGGTTCGAACAGATACGCAGTATTTT	CGGGNCRQVRTDTQYF	TRBJ2-3	NA	TRBV11-2	NA
TGCGCCAGCGGGCTCCACAGGGGGCCTGGAAACACCATATATTTT	CASGLHRGPGNTIYF	TRBJ1-3	few	TRBV4-3	TRBD1
TGTGCCAGCAGTTCATATGGACCAACCACCGGGGAGCTGTTTTTT	CASSSYGPTTGELFF	TRBJ2-2	NA	TRBV7-2	NA
TGTGCCAGCAGTGCCCCGGGAGTATATTCACCCCTCCACTTT	CASSAPGVYSPLHF	TRBJ1-6	few	TRBV6-5	NA
TGCAGTGCTCTTGGGGAGACCCAGTACTTC	CSALGETQYF	TRBJ2-5	NA	TRBV20-1	NA
TGCAGCGTTGTACCAGCACCACGCATTTACAATGAGCAGTTCTTC	CSVVPAPRIYNEQFF	TRBJ2-1	NA	TRBV29-1	NA
TGTGCCTGGAGTGTAGGGACAACTCAGAGAAACACCATATATTTT	CAWSVGTTQRNTIYF	TRBJ1-3	NA	TRBV30	NA
TGCAGCGTTGAAGGGGGCAGTTTGAACACTGAAGCTTTCTTT	CSVEGGSLNTEAFF	TRBJ1-1	NA	TRBV29-1	NA
TGTGCCAGCAGTAACCCCGGATCTGGGGCCAACGTCCTGACTTTC	CASSNPGSGANVLTF	TRBJ2-6	few	TRBV25-1	NA
TGTGCCAGCAGATTCAGCGGTGGGAACGCAGATACGCAGTATTTT	CASRFSGGNADTQYF	TRBJ2-3	few	TRBV7-2	NA
TGCAGCGTTGACAGGGCGGACGAGCAGTACTTC	CSVDRADEQYF	TRBJ2-7	few	TRBV29-1	NA
TGCCATCGTCCCTCTGGGGCCAACGTCCTGACTTTC	CHRPSGANVLTF	TRBJ2-6	few	TRBV29-1	NA
TGTGCCATCAGTGACGGGACGGTAAATAATTCACCCCTCCACTTT	CAISDGTVNNSPLHF	TRBJ1-6	few	TRBV10-3	NA
TGTGCCAGCAGCGTAGACAGGGACGACTATGGCTACACCTTC	CASSVDRDDYGYTF	TRBJ1-2	NA	TRBV9	NA
TGTGCCAGCAGCGTAGGGGCTAGCGGTTCCTACGAGCAGTACTTC	CASSVGASGSYEQYF	TRBJ2-7	NA	TRBV9	TRBD2
TGCAGCGCGCACCCGCAGCGGACCCACACAGATACGCAGTATTTT	CSAHPQRTHTDTQYF	TRBJ2-3	NA	TRBV29-1	NA
TGTGCCAGCAGTTATGACTGGGAGCTAGCCAAAAACATTCAGTACTTC	CASSYDWELAKNIQYF	TRBJ2-4	NA	TRBV6-5	NA
TGCAGCGTTGGGGGGTCTGGAAACACCATATATTTT	CSVGGSGNTIYF	TRBJ1-3	NA	TRBV29-1	NA
TGTGCCAGCAGTTTACGGCCCGGGGCGGGGGAGCAGTACTTC	CASSLRPGAGEQYF	TRBJ2-7	NA	TRBV28	NA
TGCAGCGTCGCACCTTCCGGGGGTTACGAGCAGTACTTC	CSVAPSGGYEQYF	TRBJ2-7	NA	TRBV29-1	NA
TGTGCCAGCAGCTTGGGGACAGGGTTCGGCGAGCAGTACTTC	CASSLGTGFGEQYF	TRBJ2-7	NA	TRBV11-2	TRBD1
TGTGCCAGCAGCCTTAGCGGGGGGGCCTTCACCGGGGAGCTGTTTTTT	CASSLSGGAFTGELFF	TRBJ2-2	few	TRBV7-2	TRBD2
TGTGCCAGCAGTCGAGATGAGGGTTCTTCACCCCTCCACTTT	CASSRDEGSSPLHF	TRBJ1-6	NA	TRBV7-9	NA
TGTGCCAGCGAGCCCCCCTCAAACTATGGCTACACCTTC	CASEPPSNYGYTF	TRBJ1-2	NA	TRBV6-1	NA
TGCGCCAGCGAACGTCGAGGGGCCGAGCAGTACTTC	CASERRGAEQYF	TRBJ2-7	NA	TRBV23-1	NA
TGTGCCTGGAGTGGATCGATGACCAGAGGTGAAAAACTGTTTTTT	CAWSGSMTRGEKLFF	TRBJ1-4	NA	TRBV30	NA
TGCGCCAGCAGCTTGGACGCGGGAGATACGCAGTATTTT	CASSLDAGDTQYF	TRBJ2-3	NA	TRBV5-1	NA
TGTGCCAGCAGCGATGGTGGGCAGGGAAAGGAGACCCAGTACTTC	CASSDGGQGKETQYF	TRBJ2-5	NA	TRBV9	NA
TGTGCCAGCAGCTTATTCTTGGCAGGCGAGAACACCATATATTTT	CASSLFLAGENTIYF	TRBJ1-3	few	TRBV13	NA